The 23 T cell receptor beta chains presented below share a single source sample, sequenced in a study of spatial heterogeneity in lung cancer. TCRdb passed the 5' RACE reads through MiXCR, listing each CDR3 protein once. Among 9,000 to 13,000 distinct CDR3 sequences, roughly 6.2% were seen once, and the ten largest hold 25% to 35%. The time point is: sample taken at primary tumor resection. Tumor, nontumor lung or frozen PBMC supplied whole RNA, sequenced without sorting. Specimen: PBMCs, collected at surgery. These receptors were taken from a male donor with early-stage non-small cell lung cancer.

Comments on this clonotype: This beta chain is a stray read from a library made for alpha chains; its abundance is not meaningful. This chain links TRBV5-1 with TRBJ2-1; D is perhaps TRBD1 or TRBD2 (5 bases each). Germline CDR1 is SGHRS and CDR2 is YFSETQ. This CDR3 contains 14 residues. V was trimmed by 7 bases and J by 0 bases, leaving 11 bases between them. This chain's CDR3 is CASGGPSSYNEQFF. The DNA for the CDR3 is TGCGCCAGCGGGGGTCCTAGCTCCTACAATGAGCAGTTCTTC.

This clonotype was recorded at least ten times. With the library built for alpha chains, this beta chain is off target and its frequency is not meaningful. V usage is TRBV6-5 and J usage is TRBJ2-1; D is unresolved. The CDR3 extends over 16 amino acids. The V and J ends lost 0 bases and 6 bases respectively, with 15 bases between them. In germline, CDR1 is MNHEY, CDR2 SVGAGI. This CDR3 reads CASSYSMMAPGNEQFF. The CDR3 nucleotides read TGTGCCAGCAGTTACTCGATGATGGCCCCCGGCAATGAGCAGTTCTTC.

The table lists this clonotype with a few counts. This beta chain is an unintended read in a library built for alpha chains; its size means little. This sequence joins TRBV5-1 and TRBJ2-3; D is perhaps TRBD1 or TRBD2 (5 bases each). V dropped 4 bases and J dropped 0 bases, with 9 bases sitting between them. The CDR3 is 14 residues long. CDR1 SGHRS and CDR2 YFSETQ come from the germline V gene. CDR3 sequence: CASSPGPSTDTQYF. The DNA of the CDR3 is TGCGCCAGCAGCCCGGGACCCAGCACAGATACGCAGTATTTT.

This clonotype was found once. This beta chain appears as a stray read in a library generated for alpha chains; its size is not informative. The genes are TRBV5-1 and TRBJ2-1; D uncertain. The V end lost 5 bases, the J end lost 4 bases, and 10 bases lay between the germline ends. Germline CDR1 SGHRS, CDR2 YFSETQ. CDR3 length: 13 amino acids. Here the CDR3 DNA reads TGCGCCAGCAGTCCACTGGGATACAATGAGCAGTTCTTC. This encodes CASSPLGYNEQFF.

In its sample, this clonotype was seen many times. The library was prepared for alpha chains; this beta chain is a stray read, so its frequency means little. The chain recombines TRBV2 with TRBJ2-2; the D gene is possibly TRBD2 (5 bases). The germline CDR1 and CDR2 sequences are SNHLY and FYNNEI. Trimming took off 6 bases at V and 6 bases at J, with 17 bases between the two ends. This CDR3 spans 15 amino acids. The CDR3 region has the DNA TGTGCCAGCAGCCTGAACTGGGGAGATGCCGGGGAGCTGTTTTTT. Amino acid sequence: CASSLNWGDAGELFF.

This clonotype was observed at least ten times. Since the library was made to target alpha chains, this beta chain is a stray read and its abundance is not meaningful. The rearrangement links TRBV6-4 to TRBJ2-1; TRBD1 agrees at 11 bases. Germline assignment: CDR1 MRHNA and CDR2 SNTAGT. V gave up 6 bases and J gave up 6 bases; unmatched junction bases: 4. This CDR3 is 14 amino acids long. The CDR3 loop reads CASSPGTGGNEQFF. In nucleotides, the CDR3 is TGTGCCAGCAGCCCCGGGACAGGGGGCAATGAGCAGTTCTTC.

This clonotype was recorded many times. This beta chain appears as a stray read in a library generated for alpha chains; its size is not informative. The rearrangement links TRBV28 to TRBJ1-5; D perhaps matches TRBD1 (6 bases). Germline CDR1 is MDHEN and CDR2 is SYDVKM. CDR3 size: 16 residues. The V and J ends lost 6 bases and 1 base respectively, with 16 bases between them. In DNA, the CDR3 is TGTGCCAGCAGCATTCAGGGGAGAATGAGCAATCAGCCCCAGCATTTT. Translated, it gives CASSIQGRMSNQPQHF.

This clonotype occurred many times. Since the library was made to target alpha chains, this beta chain is a stray read and its abundance is not meaningful. The CDR3 region is CASSIGHSNYEQYF. CDR3 nucleotides: TGTGCCAGTAGTATAGGGCACAGCAACTACGAGCAGTACTTC. This chain links TRBV19 with TRBJ2-7; D is uncertain. Between the trimmed V and J ends, which lost 1 base and 3 bases, there was a span of 10 bases. The CDR3 runs to 14 residues. CDR1 and CDR2 from the germline V gene are LNHDA and SQIVND (reference sequence).

This clonotype was observed at least ten times. Found in a library prepared for alpha chains, this beta chain is an off-target read, and its abundance has little meaning. The chain has TRBV6-1 and TRBJ1-1; TRBD1 matches at 7 bases. The CDR3 spans 12 residues. CDR1 MNHNS and CDR2 SASEGT come from the germline V gene. V was clipped by 4 bases and J by 6 bases; unmatched bases: 2. The CDR3 bases are TGTGCCAGCAGTGGGGACAGACCTGAAGCTTTCTTT. It is translated as CASSGDRPEAFF.

As to this clonotype: This beta chain turned up in a library designed for alpha chains; as an off-target read, its abundance says little. The gene calls are TRBV5-5 and TRBJ2-7; D ambiguous. Deletions cut 4 bases from V and 4 bases from J, with 6 bases between. Germline CDR1 is SGHKS and CDR2 is YYEKEE (reference sequence). The CDR3 length is 11 residues. CDR3 in DNA: TGTGCCAGCAGCCTGATTTACGAGCAGTACTTC. Protein sequence: CASSLIYEQYF. The variable domain in full, with the rest retrieved from reference TRBV5-5 and TRBJ2-7, is DAGVTQSPTHLIKTRGQQVTLRCSPISGHKSVSWYQQVLGQGPQFIFQYYEKEERGRGNFPDRFSARQFPNYSSELNVNALLLGDSALYLCASSLIYEQYFGPGTRLTVT.

This clonotype was counted at least ten times. This beta chain is off target for a library built for alpha chains, so its abundance means little. This chain joins TRBV4-1 and TRBJ1-1, with D perhaps TRBD1 (5 bases). In germline, CDR1 is MGHRA, CDR2 YSYEKL. V was shortened by 4 bases and J by 4 bases, with 13 bases between the two germline ends. This CDR3 contains 14 residues. CDR3 DNA sequence: TGCGCCAGCAGCCCCCCCGGGGCGGGCACTGAAGCTTTCTTT. Translating it yields CASSPPGAGTEAFF.

This clonotype ranks as medium-sized (0.01 to 0.1%). In a library made to pick up alpha chains, this beta chain is a stray read with a size that means little. V and J are TRBV27 and TRBJ2-7; D possibly corresponds to TRBD2 (5 bases). V lost 5 bases, J lost 2 bases, and 16 bases lay in between. The CDR3 is made up of 15 amino acids. CDR1 and CDR2 from the germline V gene are MNHEY and SMNVEV (reference sequence). The CDR3 spells CASSPLGLFPYEQYF. The CDR3 DNA reads as TGTGCCAGCAGTCCCCTCGGACTGTTTCCCTACGAGCAGTACTTC.

This clonotype was detected ten times or more. This beta chain is off target for a library built for alpha chains, so its abundance means little. This rearrangement joins TRBV29-1 to TRBJ2-5; D is ambiguous. Germline CDR1 SQVTM, CDR2 ANQGSEA. Trimming shortened V by 4 bases and J by 5 bases, and 14 bases separated the two germline ends. The CDR3 covers 13 residues. The CDR3 here is CSVGATQGETQYF. The DNA of the CDR3 is TGCAGCGTTGGCGCCACCCAAGGCGAGACCCAGTACTTC.

This clonotype was picked up many times. A library prepared for alpha chains yielded this beta chain as an off-target read; its size is of little meaning. The chain has TRBV19 and TRBJ1-1; possible D gene TRBD1, 5 bases. The length of the CDR3 is 15 residues. V was trimmed by 4 bases and J by 6 bases, leaving 18 bases between them. Germline CDR1 is LNHDA and CDR2 is SQIVND (reference sequence). CDR3: CASSSPQGIESEAFF. The CDR3 region has the DNA TGTGCCAGTAGTAGCCCCCAGGGCATTGAATCTGAAGCTTTCTTT.

This clonotype was counted ten times or more. Little can be read into the size of this beta chain, an off-target read in a library designed for alpha chains. The rearrangement joins TRBV2 to TRBJ1-2; D not resolved. CDR3 length: 16 residues. V dropped 1 base and J dropped 0 bases, with 12 bases sitting between them. CDR1 SNHLY and CDR2 FYNNEI come from the germline V gene. CDR3 coding DNA: TGTGCCAGCAGTGAAGTGGCAGTCCGGACTAACTATGGCTACACCTTC. Translated, it gives CASSEVAVRTNYGYTF.

In its sample, this clonotype was seen many times. This beta chain is off target for a library built for alpha chains, so its abundance means little. The chain uses TRBV6-2 or TRBV6-3 and TRBJ2-7, with D perhaps given as TRBD1 or TRBD2 (5 bases each). Germline lookup yields CDR1 MNHEY and CDR2 SVGEGT. The CDR3 covers 13 residues. V was clipped by 6 bases and J by 3 bases, with 12 bases between them. The chain's CDR3 is CASSGTASYEQYF. In DNA, the CDR3 is TGTGCCAGCAGCGGGACGGCCAGCTACGAGCAGTACTTC.

Of note for this clonotype: The library was prepared for alpha chains; this beta chain is a stray read, so its frequency means little. The chain combines TRBV12-3 or TRBV12-4 with TRBJ1-5, with D perhaps matching TRBD1 (5 bases). Trimming took 7 bases from V and 2 from J, leaving 12 bases between them. The CDR3 loop spans 14 amino acids. The CDR3 DNA reads TGTGCCAGCAAGTCCCAGGGAGGCAATCAGCCCCAGCATTTT. It encodes CASKSQGGNQPQHF.

By share, this clonotype ranks as medium-sized. This beta chain appears as a stray read in a library generated for alpha chains; its size is not informative. The chain employs TRBV3-1 and TRBJ2-2; D remains ambiguous. This CDR3 has 14 residues. V was pared by 1 base and J by 3 bases, with 6 bases between. Germline V gene data show CDR1 as LGHDT and CDR2 as YNNKEL (reference sequence). The DNA for the CDR3 is TGTGCCAGCAGCCAAGGGGTCGACACCGGGGAGCTGTTTTTT. The encoded protein is CASSQGVDTGELFF.

This clonotype occurred many times. With the library built for alpha chains, this beta chain is off target and its frequency is not meaningful. The chain employs TRBV20-1 and TRBJ2-3, with 9 bases aligning to TRBD2. The CDR3 is 15 residues long. The ends lost 0 bases at V and 6 bases at J; junction bases unmatched: 7. Per germline, CDR1 DFQATT and CDR2 SNEGSKA (reference sequence). The CDR3 DNA sequence: TGCAGTGCTAGAGATCCGCTAGCGGGGCTGGATACGCAGTATTTT. It translates to CSARDPLAGLDTQYF.

Ten or more counts support this clonotype. This beta chain lies outside the target of a library built for alpha chains; its clone size means little. V is TRBV20-1 and J is TRBJ2-7; possibly TRBD1 or TRBD2 for D (5 bases each). The CDR3 is 13 amino acids. The ends were cut back, 3 bases at V and 4 bases at J, with 13 bases in the middle. Germline V lookup: CDR1 DFQATT, CDR2 SNEGSKA (reference sequence). The CDR3 coding sequence is TGCAGTGCTAGCCGGGACGAGAGATACGAGCAGTACTTC. It translates to CSASRDERYEQYF.

Turning to this clonotype: Because the library targeted alpha chains, this beta chain is an off-target read whose size means little. This CDR3 is CASSPSRPWTANEQFF. The CDR3 DNA is TGTGCCAGCAGCCCTTCTCGACCCTGGACTGCCAATGAGCAGTTCTTC. The V and J genes are TRBV5-6 and TRBJ2-1; possibly TRBD2 for D (5 bases). Germline CDR1 SGHDT, CDR2 YYEEEE. This CDR3 is built from 16 residues. V lost 4 bases and J 6 bases, leaving 20 bases between the germline ends.

About this clonotype: Found in a library prepared for alpha chains, this beta chain is an off-target read, and its abundance has little meaning. The chain carries TRBV7-3 and TRBJ2-5; either TRBD1 or TRBD2 may fit D (5 bases each). V dropped 3 bases and J dropped 3 bases, with 8 bases sitting between them. Germline V gives CDR1 SGHTA, CDR2 FQGTGA. The CDR3 totals 13 residues. The CDR3 DNA reads as TGTGCCAGCAGCTTGGGACCTAAAGAGACCCAGTACTTC. Residues: CASSLGPKETQYF.

This clonotype came up many times. This beta chain is an off-target read within a library intended for alpha chains, so its frequency means little. The V call is TRBV6-6, the J call TRBJ2-3; D might be TRBD2 (6 bases). CDR3 length: 13 residues. V lost 4 bases and J lost 5, with 10 bases in between. Germline CDR1 MNHNY, CDR2 SVGAGI (reference sequence). The CDR3 DNA follows: TGTGCCAGCAGTTCCGGGGGTGGAGATACGCAGTATTTT. This sequence encodes CASSSGGGDTQYF.